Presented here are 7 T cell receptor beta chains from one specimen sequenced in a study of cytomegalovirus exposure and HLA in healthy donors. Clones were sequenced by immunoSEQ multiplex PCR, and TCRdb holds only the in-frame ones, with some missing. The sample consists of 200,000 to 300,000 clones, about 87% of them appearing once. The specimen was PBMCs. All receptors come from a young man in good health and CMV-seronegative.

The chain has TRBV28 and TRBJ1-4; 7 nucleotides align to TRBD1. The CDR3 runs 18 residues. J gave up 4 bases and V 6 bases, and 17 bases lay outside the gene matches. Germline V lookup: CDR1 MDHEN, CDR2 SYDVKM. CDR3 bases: TGTGCCAGCAGCCCTCAAACTGAACAGGGGTTTGGTAATGAAAAACTGTTTTTT. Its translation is CASSPQTEQGFGNEKLFF.

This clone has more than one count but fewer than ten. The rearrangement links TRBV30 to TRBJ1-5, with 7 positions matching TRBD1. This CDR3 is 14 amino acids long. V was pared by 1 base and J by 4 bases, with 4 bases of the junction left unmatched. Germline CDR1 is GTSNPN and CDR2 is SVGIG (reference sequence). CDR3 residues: CAWSGTGENQPQHF. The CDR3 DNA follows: TGTGCCTGGAGTGGCACAGGGGAAAATCAGCCCCAGCATTTT.

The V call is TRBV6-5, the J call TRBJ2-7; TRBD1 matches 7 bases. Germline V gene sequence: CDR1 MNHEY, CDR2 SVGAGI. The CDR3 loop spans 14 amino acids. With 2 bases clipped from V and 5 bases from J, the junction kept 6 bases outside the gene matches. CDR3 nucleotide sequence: TGTGCCAGCAGTTACCTGAGACAGGGAGACGAGCAGTACTTC. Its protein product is CASSYLRQGDEQYF.

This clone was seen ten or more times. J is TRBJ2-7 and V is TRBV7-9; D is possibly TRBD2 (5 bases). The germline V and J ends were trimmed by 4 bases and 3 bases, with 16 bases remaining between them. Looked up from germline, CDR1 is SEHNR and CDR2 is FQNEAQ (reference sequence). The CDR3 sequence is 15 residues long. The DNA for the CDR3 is TGTGCCAGCAGCTCGTCCGGGATAACTCGCTACGAGCAGTACTTC. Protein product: CASSSSGITRYEQYF.

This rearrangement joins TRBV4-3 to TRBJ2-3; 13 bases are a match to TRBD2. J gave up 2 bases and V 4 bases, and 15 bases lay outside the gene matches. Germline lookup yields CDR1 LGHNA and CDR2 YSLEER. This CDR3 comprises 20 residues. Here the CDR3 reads CASSLLMRTSGSISTDTQYF. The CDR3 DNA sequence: TGCGCCAGCAGCCTCCTAATGAGGACTAGCGGGAGTATATCCACAGATACGCAGTATTTT.

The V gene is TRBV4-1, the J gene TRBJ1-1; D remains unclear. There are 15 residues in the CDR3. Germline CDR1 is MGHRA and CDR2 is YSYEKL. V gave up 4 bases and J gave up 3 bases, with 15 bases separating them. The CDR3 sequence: CASSPHGFRDTEAFF. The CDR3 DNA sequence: TGCGCCAGCAGCCCCCATGGGTTTCGGGACACTGAAGCTTTCTTT.

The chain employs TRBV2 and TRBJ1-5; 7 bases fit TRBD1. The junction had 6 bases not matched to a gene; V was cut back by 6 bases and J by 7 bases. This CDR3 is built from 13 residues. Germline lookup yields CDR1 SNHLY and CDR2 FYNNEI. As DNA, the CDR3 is TGTGCCAGCAGGGAGACAGGGATACAGCCCCAGCATTTT. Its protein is CASRETGIQPQHF. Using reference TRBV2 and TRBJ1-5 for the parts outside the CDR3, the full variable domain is EPEVTQTPSHQVTQMGQEVILRCVPISNHLYFYWYRQILGQKVEFLVSFYNNEISEKSEIFDDQFSVERPDGSNFTLKIRSTKLEDSAMYFCASRETGIQPQHFGDGTRLSIL.